This T cell receptor (beta chain) stems from a study of Graves' ophthalmopathy and Graves' hyperthyroidism. The authors amplified TCR beta CDR3 regions from RNA transcripts. An initial RT-PCR round employing HTBI primers preceded a second-round multiplex PCR. TCRdb passed the multiplex PCR reads through MiXCR, listing each CDR3 protein once. The data contain fewer than 400,000 distinct CDR3 sequences, about a sixth of them seen just once; the ten biggest clones take up 1.6%. This clonotype appeared many times. V lost 8 bases to trimming and J lost 7 bases, with 11 bases between them. The CDR3 has 11 amino acids.

The genes are TRBV12-3 or TRBV12-4 and TRBJ2-5; a weak D match, TRBD2 (5 bases). The sequenced sample consisted of peripheral blood. The origin of this receptor is a young woman with Graves' ophthalmopathy. The CDR3: CASGLRGTQYF. The CDR3 DNA reads as TGTGCCAGCGGTCTTCGGGGGACCCAGTACTTC.